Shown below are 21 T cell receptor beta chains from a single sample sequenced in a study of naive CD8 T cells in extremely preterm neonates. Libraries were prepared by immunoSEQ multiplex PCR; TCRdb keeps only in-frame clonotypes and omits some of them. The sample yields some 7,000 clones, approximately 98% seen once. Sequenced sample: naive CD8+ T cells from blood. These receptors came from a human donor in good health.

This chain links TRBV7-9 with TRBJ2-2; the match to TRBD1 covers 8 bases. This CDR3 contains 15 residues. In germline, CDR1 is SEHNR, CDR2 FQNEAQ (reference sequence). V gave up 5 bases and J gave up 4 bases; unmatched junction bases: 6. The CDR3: CASSRTGLGTGELFF. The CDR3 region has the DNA TGTGCCAGCAGCCGGACAGGGCTGGGCACCGGGGAGCTGTTTTTT.

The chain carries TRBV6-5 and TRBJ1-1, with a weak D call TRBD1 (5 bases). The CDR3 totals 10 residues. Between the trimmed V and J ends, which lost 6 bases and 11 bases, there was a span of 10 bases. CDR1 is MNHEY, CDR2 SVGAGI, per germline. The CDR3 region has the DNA TGTGCCAGCAGCCCCACAGGCGCTTTCTTT. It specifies CASSPTGAFF.

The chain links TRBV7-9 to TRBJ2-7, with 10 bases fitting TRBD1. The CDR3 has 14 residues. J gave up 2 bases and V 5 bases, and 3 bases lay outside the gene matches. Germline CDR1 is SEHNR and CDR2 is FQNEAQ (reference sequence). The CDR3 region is CASSPGTGAYEQYF. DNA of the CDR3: TGTGCCAGCAGCCCTGGGACAGGGGCCTACGAGCAGTACTTC.

For the CDR3, the DNA is TGCGCCAGCAGCTTGGGGCCCCCGGAGCAGTACTTC. Amino acids: CASSLGPPEQYF. V and J are TRBV5-1 and TRBJ2-7, with D unclear. Trimming left V 0 bases short and J 7 bases short, with 8 bases between. The CDR3 totals 12 residues. The germline gives CDR1 SGHRS, CDR2 YFSETQ.

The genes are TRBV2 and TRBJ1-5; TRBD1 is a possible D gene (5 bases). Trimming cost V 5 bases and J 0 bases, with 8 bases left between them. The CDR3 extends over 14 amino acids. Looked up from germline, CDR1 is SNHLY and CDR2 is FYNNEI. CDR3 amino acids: CASSWTHSNQPQHF. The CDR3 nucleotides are TGTGCCAGCAGTTGGACACATAGCAATCAGCCCCAGCATTTT.

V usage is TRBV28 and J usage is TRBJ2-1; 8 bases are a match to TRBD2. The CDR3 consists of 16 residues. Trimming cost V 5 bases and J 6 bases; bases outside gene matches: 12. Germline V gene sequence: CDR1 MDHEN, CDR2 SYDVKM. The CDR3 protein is CASSPTGGGRINEQFF. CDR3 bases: TGTGCCAGCAGTCCCACGGGGGGCGGGAGGATCAATGAGCAGTTCTTC.

CDR3 in DNA: TGTGCCAGCAGCGCTCTTCGGACAGGGGGTAAATATAGCAATCAGCCCCAGCATTTT. Translated: CASSALRTGGKYSNQPQHF. This rearrangement joins TRBV21-1 to TRBJ1-5; TRBD1 reflects the table's D call only, with no check against the DNA. TRBV21-1 is assigned pseudogene status. This CDR3 contains 19 residues.

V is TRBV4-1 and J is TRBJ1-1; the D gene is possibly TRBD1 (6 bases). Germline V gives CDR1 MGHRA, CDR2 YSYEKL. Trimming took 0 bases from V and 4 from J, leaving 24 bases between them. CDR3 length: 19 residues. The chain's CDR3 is CASSQDPLAGAVGSTEAFF. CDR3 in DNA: TGCGCCAGCAGCCAAGATCCCCTGGCAGGGGCAGTTGGGAGCACTGAAGCTTTCTTT.

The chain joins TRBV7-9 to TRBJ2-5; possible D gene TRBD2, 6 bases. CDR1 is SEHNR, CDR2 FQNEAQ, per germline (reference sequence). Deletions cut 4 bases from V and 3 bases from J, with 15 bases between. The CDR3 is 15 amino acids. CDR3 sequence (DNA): TGTGCCAGCAGCTCGTCGGAGGGAGTGAAAGAGACCCAGTACTTC. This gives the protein CASSSSEGVKETQYF.

The CDR3 coding sequence is TGTGCCAGCAGCCAAGAATTAGGTCTAGCGGGAGACGAGCAGTACTTC. This encodes CASSQELGLAGDEQYF. This chain joins TRBV4-2 and TRBJ2-7, with 10 nucleotides matching TRBD2. The CDR3 loop spans 16 amino acids. V lost 0 bases, J lost 5 bases, and 7 bases stayed unmatched. The germline gives CDR1 LGHNA, CDR2 YNFKEQ.

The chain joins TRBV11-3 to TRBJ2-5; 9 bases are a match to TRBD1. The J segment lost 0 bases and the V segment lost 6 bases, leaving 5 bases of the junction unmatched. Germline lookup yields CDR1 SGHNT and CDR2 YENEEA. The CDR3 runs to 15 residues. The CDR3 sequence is CASSFRDRDQETQYF. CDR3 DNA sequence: TGTGCCAGCAGTTTCCGGGACAGGGACCAAGAGACCCAGTACTTC.

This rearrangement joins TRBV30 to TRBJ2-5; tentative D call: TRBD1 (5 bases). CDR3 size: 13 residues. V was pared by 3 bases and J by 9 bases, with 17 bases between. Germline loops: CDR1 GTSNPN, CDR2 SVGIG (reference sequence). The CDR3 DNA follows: TGTGCCTGGAGGAACCCCAGGGTCGGAGCCCAGTACTTC. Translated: CAWRNPRVGAQYF.

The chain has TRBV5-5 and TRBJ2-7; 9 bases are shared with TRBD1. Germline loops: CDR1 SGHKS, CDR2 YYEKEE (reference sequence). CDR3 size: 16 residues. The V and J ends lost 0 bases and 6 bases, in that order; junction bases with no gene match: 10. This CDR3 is CASSLGLRTGVREQYF. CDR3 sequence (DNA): TGTGCCAGCAGCTTGGGGCTTCGGACAGGGGTGCGCGAGCAGTACTTC.

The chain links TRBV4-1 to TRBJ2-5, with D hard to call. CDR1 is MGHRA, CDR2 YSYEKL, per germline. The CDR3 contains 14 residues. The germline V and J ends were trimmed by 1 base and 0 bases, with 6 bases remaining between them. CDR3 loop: CASSQGSYQETQYF. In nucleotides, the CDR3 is TGCGCCAGCAGCCAAGGTTCCTACCAAGAGACCCAGTACTTC.

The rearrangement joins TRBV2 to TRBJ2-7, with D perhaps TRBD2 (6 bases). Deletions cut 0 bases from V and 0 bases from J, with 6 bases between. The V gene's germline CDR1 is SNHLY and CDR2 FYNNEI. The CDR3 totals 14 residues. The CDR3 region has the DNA TGTGCCAGCAGTGAAGCGGGGGGCTCCTACGAGCAGTACTTC. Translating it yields CASSEAGGSYEQYF.

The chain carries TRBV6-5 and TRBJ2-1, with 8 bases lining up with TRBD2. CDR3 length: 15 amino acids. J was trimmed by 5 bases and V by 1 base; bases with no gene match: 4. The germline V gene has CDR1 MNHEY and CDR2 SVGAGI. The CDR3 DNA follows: TGTGCCAGCAGTTACTTCTCGGGGGGGAACAATGAGCAGTTCTTC. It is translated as CASSYFSGGNNEQFF.

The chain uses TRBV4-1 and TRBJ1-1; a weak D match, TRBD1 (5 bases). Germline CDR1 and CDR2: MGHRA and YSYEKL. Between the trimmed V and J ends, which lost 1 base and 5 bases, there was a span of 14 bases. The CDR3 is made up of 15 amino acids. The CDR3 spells CASSQGGTGTTEAFF. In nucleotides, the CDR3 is TGCGCCAGCAGCCAAGGGGGCACCGGAACGACTGAAGCTTTCTTT.

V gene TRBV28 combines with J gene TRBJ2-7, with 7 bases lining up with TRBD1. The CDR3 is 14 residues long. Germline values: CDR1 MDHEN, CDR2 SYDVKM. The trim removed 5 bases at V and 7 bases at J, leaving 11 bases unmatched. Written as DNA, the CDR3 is TGTGCCAGCAGTAAAAGACAGGGTTCGGGAGAGCAGTACTTC. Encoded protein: CASSKRQGSGEQYF. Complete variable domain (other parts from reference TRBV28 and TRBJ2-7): DVKVTQSSRYLVKRTGEKVFLECVQDMDHENMFWYRQDPGLGLRLIYFSYDVKMKEKGDIPEGYSVSREKKERFSLILESASTNQTSMYLCASSKRQGSGEQYFGPGTRLTVT.

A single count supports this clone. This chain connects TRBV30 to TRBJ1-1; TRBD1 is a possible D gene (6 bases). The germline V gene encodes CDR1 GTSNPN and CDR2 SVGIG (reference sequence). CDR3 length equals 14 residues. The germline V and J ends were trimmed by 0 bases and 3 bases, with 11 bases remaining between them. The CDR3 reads CAWSVRGADTEAFF. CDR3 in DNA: TGTGCCTGGAGTGTCCGGGGGGCTGACACTGAAGCTTTCTTT. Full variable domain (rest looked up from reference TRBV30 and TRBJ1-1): SQTIHQWPATLVQPVGSPLSLECTVEGTSNPNLYWYRQAAGRGLQLLFYSVGIGQISSEVPQNLSASRPQDRQFILSSKKLLLSDSGFYLCAWSVRGADTEAFFGQGTRLTVV.

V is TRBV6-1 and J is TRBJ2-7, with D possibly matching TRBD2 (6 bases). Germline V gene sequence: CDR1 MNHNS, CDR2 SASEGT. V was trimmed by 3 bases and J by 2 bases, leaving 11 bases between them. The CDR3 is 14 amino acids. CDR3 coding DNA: TGTGCCAGCAGTGAGCGGGACCTGACCTACGAGCAGTACTTC. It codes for CASSERDLTYEQYF.

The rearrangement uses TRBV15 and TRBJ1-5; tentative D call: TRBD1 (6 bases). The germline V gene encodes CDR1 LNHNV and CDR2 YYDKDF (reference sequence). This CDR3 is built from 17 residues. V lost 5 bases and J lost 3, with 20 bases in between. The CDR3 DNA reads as TGTGCCACCAGCCCACCCCTACAGACAGGAGACAATCAGCCCCAGCATTTT. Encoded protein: CATSPPLQTGDNQPQHF.